The sequence of this TCR beta chain was determined in a study of blood T cell repertoires in COVID-19. Study-level background: Samples of COVID-19 (acute and convalescent) were obtained from the United States, Italy and Spain. In each case, the material was cDNA or gDNA derived from T cells, B-cell-depleted T cells, or PBMCs.

Authors' analysis steps: The assay estimated nucleated cells by amplifying reference gene primers. Profiled with immunoSEQ multiplex PCR; TCRdb holds only in-frame clones, not every one. The V and J calls and clone size come from that table; D and trimming were worked out from the DNA. There are 110,000 or so clones in the sample; 81% occur only once, and around 1.5% lies in the top ten. This receptor was taken from a man aged 50-60 years with acute or convalescent COVID-19. The sequenced material came from peripheral blood.

CDR3 protein: CASSQRQGTNEKLFF. DNA of the CDR3: TGTGCCAGCAGCCAACGCCAGGGAACTAATGAAAAACTGTTTTTT. This rearrangement joins TRBV3-1 (or the pseudogene TRBV3-2) to TRBJ1-4; maybe TRBD1 (5 bases). Trimming removed 2 bases at V and 1 base at J, with 8 bases between. The CDR3 runs 15 residues. Germline CDR1 LGHDT, CDR2 YNNKEL (reference sequence).